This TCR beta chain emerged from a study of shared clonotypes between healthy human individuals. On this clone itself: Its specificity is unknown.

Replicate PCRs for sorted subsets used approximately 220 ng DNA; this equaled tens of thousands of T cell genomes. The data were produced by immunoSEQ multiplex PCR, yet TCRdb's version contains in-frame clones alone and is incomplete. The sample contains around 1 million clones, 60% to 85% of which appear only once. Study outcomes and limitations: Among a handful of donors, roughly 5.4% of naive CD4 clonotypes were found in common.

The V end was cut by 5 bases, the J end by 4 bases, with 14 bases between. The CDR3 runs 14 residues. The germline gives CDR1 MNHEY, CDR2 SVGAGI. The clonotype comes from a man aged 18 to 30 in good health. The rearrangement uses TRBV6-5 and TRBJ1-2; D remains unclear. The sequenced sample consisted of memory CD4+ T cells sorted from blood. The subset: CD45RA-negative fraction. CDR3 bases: TGTGCCAGCAGTGCCTCCGGCGGACTCTATGGCTACACCTTC. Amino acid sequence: CASSASGGLYGYTF.